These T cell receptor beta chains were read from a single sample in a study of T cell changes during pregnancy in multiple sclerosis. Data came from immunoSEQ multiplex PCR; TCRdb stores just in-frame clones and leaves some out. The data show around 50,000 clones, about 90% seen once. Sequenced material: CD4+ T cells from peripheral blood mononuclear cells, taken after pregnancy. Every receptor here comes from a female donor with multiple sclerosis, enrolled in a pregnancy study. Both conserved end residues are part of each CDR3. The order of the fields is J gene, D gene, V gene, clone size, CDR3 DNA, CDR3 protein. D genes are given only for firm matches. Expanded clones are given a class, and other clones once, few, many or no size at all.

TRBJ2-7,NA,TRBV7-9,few,TGTGCCAGCAGCTTCGACTTAGACGAGCAGTACTTC,CASSFDLDEQYF
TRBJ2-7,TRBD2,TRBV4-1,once,TGCGCCAGCAGCCAAGGACTAGCGGTCTACGAGCAGTACTTC,CASSQGLAVYEQYF
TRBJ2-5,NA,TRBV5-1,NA,TGCGCCAGCAGCCGTAGCCCCCAAGAGACCCAGTACTTC,CASSRSPQETQYF
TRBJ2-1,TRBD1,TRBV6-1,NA,TGTGCCAGCAGTGAATCCGGCCCCGGGACAGTAAAATACAATGAGCAGTTCTTC,CASSESGPGTVKYNEQFF
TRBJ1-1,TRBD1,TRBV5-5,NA,TGTGCCAGCAGCTACGACAGGGGGAGTTTGAGTGCTGAAGCTTTCTTT,CASSYDRGSLSAEAFF
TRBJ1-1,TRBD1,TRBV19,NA,TGTGCCAGTAGGTCGTACCGGGACAGGTTGACGATAAGCCGCAATGAAGCTTTCTTT,CASRSYRDRLTISRNEAFF
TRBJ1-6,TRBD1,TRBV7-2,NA,TGTGCCAGCAGCTTAGTTAGGACAGGGCTCAATTCACCCCTCCACTTT,CASSLVRTGLNSPLHF
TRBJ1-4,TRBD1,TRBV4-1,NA,TGCGCCAGCAGAAACCCGGGACAGGGACCTGAAAAACTGTTTTTT,CASRNPGQGPEKLFF
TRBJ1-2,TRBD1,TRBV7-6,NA,TGTGCCAGCAGCCCCGGGACAGGGGGCAGGAACTATGGCTACACCTTC,CASSPGTGGRNYGYTF
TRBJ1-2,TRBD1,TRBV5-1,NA,TGCGCCAGCAGCCGGACAGGGGATAACTATGGCTACACCTTC,CASSRTGDNYGYTF
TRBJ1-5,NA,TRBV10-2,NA,TGCGCCAGCTCCCGAGCAGCGGGCAATCAGCCCCAGCATTTT,CASSRAAGNQPQHF
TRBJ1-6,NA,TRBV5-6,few,TGTGCCAGCAGCTTGGGACAGAAGAATTCACCCCTCCACTTT,CASSLGQKNSPLHF
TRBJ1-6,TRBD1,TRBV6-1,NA,TGTGCCAGCAGTGAAGCTGTGGGGACAGGGTACCTTCTCTATAATTCACCCCTCCACTTT,CASSEAVGTGYLLYNSPLHF
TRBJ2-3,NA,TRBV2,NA,TGTGCCAGCGCTCGCGGTTCCGGGGGGCCAGGAGATACGCAGTATTTT,CASARGSGGPGDTQYF
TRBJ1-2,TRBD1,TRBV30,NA,TGTGCCTGGAGTGTCCCAGGGGGCGCAAACTATGGCTACACCTTC,CAWSVPGGANYGYTF
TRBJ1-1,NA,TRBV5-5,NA,TGTGCCAGCATCCCCCAGGGGCCCAGCACTGAAGCTTTCTTT,CASIPQGPSTEAFF
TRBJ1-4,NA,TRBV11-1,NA,TGTGCCAGCAGCCCTCGGTTATTGCGGACATCTAATGAAAAACTGTTTTTT,CASSPRLLRTSNEKLFF
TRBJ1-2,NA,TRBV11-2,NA,TGTGCCAGCAGCTTAGATCACTCGCCGGATGGCTACACCTTC,CASSLDHSPDGYTF
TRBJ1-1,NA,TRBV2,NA,TGTGCCAGCACCTCCCAGGGTAACACTGAAGCTTTCTTT,CASTSQGNTEAFF
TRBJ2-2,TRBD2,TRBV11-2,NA,TGTGCCAGCAGCTTACTGCTAGCGGGGGGTTCCGCGAACACCGGGGAGCTGTTTTTT,CASSLLLAGGSANTGELFF
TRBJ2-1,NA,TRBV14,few,TGTGCCAGCAGCCCTAGCTCCTACAATGAGCAGTTCTTC,CASSPSSYNEQFF
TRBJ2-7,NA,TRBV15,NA,TGTGCCACCAGCAGGGCTGGACAACTGTCCTACGAGCAGTACTTC,CATSRAGQLSYEQYF
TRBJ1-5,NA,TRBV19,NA,TGTGCCAGTAGTAGTACAGGGAATCAGCCCCAGCATTTT,CASSSTGNQPQHF
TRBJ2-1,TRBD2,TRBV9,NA,TGTGCCAGCAGCGCCGGGACTAGCACAAACAATGAGCAGTTCTTC,CASSAGTSTNNEQFF
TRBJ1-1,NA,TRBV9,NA,TGTGCCAGCAGCGGGGGGGGCGGGGGAGCTTTCTTT,CASSGGGGGAFF
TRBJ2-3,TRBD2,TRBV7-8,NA,TGTGCCAGCAGCTCCGGACTAGCGGCCACAGATACGCAGTATTTT,CASSSGLAATDTQYF
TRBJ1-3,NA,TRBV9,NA,TGTGCCAGCAGCGTAGCTACTTGGACAGAGAACGGCCCTGGAAACACCATATATTTT,CASSVATWTENGPGNTIYF
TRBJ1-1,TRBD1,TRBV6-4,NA,TGTGCCAGCAGTCTGGACAGGGGCACTGAAGCTTTCTTT,CASSLDRGTEAFF
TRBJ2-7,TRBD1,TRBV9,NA,TGTGCCAGCAGCGGTGACAGGGGGGGCTCCTACGAGCAGTACTTC,CASSGDRGGSYEQYF
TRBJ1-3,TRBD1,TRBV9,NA,TGTGCCAGCAGCGTAGTGGACAGGGGGTCTGGAAACACCATATATTTT,CASSVVDRGSGNTIYF
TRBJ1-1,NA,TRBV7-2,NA,TGTGCCAGCAGCTTATCCAGGCTTGAAGCTTTCTTT,CASSLSRLEAFF
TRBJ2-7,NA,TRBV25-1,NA,TGTGCCAGCAGTCCCCTCCCCGGACTCTGGCAGTACTTC,CASSPLPGLWQYF
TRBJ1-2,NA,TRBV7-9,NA,TGTGCCAGCAGCTTAGTGGTAGAGGGCCAAGACTATGGCTACACCTTC,CASSLVVEGQDYGYTF
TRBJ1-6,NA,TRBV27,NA,TGTGCCAGCAGTTATAAGACGGAGCCCCTGGATTCACCCCTCCACTTT,CASSYKTEPLDSPLHF
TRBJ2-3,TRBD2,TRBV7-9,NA,TGTGCCAGCAGCTCCGTCTTGCGGGGGTGGAGTGATACGCAGTATTTT,CASSSVLRGWSDTQYF
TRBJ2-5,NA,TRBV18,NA,TGTGCCAGCTCACTCAAGCCGGCAGGGTACCAAGAGACCCAGTACTTC,CASSLKPAGYQETQYF
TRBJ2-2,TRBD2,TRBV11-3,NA,TGTGCCAGCAGCGGGACTAGCGGGCGTAACACCGGGGAGCTGTTTTTT,CASSGTSGRNTGELFF
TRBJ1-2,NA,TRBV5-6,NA,TGTGCCAGCAGCCCTAGGGCAGGGTTTGGCTACACCTTC,CASSPRAGFGYTF
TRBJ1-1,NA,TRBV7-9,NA,TGTGCCAGCAGCCTCACAGGGCGGACTGAAGCTTTCTTT,CASSLTGRTEAFF
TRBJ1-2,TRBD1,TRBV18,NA,TGTGCCAGCTCACCAGAACAGGGGGATGGCTACACCTTC,CASSPEQGDGYTF
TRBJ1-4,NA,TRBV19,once,TGTGCCAGTAGTATAGGGCCCCAACAGGGCCGAGGTGAAAAACTGTTTTTT,CASSIGPQQGRGEKLFF
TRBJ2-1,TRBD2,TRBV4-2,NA,TGTGCCAGCAGCACGGGGCTAGCGGGGGGGGTTAATGAGCAGTTCTTC,CASSTGLAGGVNEQFF
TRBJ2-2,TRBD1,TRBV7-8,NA,TGTGCCAGCAGCCAGGGGACAGGCGCCGGGGAGCTGTTTTTT,CASSQGTGAGELFF
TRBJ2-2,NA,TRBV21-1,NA,TGTGCCAGCAGCAGTTGTAGCGGGGGGCCGGGCGGGGAGCTGTTTTTT,CASSSCSGGPGGELFF
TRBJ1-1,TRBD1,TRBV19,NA,TGTGCCAGTAGTATGTCCTCCCAGGGGGCTAGAACTGAAGCTTTCTTT,CASSMSSQGARTEAFF
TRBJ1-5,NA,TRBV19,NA,TGTGCCAGTAGTATAGCACACGGGGGAGGTCAGCCCCAGCATTTT,CASSIAHGGGQPQHF
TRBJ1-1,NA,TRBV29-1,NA,TGCAGCGTTGCGGCAGGGAACACTGAAGCTTTCTTT,CSVAAGNTEAFF
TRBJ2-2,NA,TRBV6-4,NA,TGTGCCAGCAGAGGGACGGGGGGCCGGGAGCTGTTTTTT,CASRGTGGRELFF
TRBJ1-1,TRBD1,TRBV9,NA,TGTGCCAGCAGCCTAAGGGACAGGGGGGTCATGAACACTGAAGCTTTCTTT,CASSLRDRGVMNTEAFF
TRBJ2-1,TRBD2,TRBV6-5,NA,TGTGCCAGCAGTCCGGGATTAGCGGGGGGGCGAAAGTTCTTC,CASSPGLAGGRKFF
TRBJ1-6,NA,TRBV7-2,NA,TGTGCCAGCAGCCTCTATAATTCACCCCTCCACTTT,CASSLYNSPLHF
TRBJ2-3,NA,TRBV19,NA,TGTGCCAGTAGTATGGGCCTCACAGATACGCAGTATTTT,CASSMGLTDTQYF
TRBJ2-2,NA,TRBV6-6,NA,TGTGCCAGCAGTCTTGACACCGGGGAGCTGTTTTTT,CASSLDTGELFF